This T cell receptor beta chain comes out of a study of shared clonotypes between healthy human individuals. Study details: Each donor's CD8 memory used one plate, CD8 naive two, each CD4 subset three.

This clone appeared a few times. Its antigen is still unknown. The method was immunoSEQ multiplex PCR; TCRdb's version includes in-frame clones alone and lacks a portion of them. The sample shows about 2 million clones, over 85% of them seen only once. This CDR3 has 15 amino acids. Germline V gives CDR1 MGHRA, CDR2 YSYEKL. The V gene end was trimmed by 1 base and the J gene end by 3 bases; junction bases not matched to a gene: 6. Study observations and caveats: Shared across several donors were 4% to 6% of the naive CD4 clonotypes. Clonotype sharing among donors was expected to depend on sequencing depth.

As defined, naive CD8 cells were CD45RO-negative and positively selected for CCR7, with terminally differentiated effector memory CD45RA+ cells excluded. V usage is TRBV4-1 and J usage is TRBJ2-7; 7 bases map to TRBD2. The sample comprised naive CD8+ T cells sorted from blood. This sequence was found in a man aged 18-30 years in good health. CDR3 bases: TGCGCCAGCAGCCAAGTCCTAGCGGATTACTACGAGCAGTACTTC. It is translated as CASSQVLADYYEQYF.